These 23 T cell receptor beta chains were all obtained from the same sample, sequenced in a study of blood T cell repertoires in COVID-19. Method: immunoSEQ multiplex PCR; TCRdb's copy keeps in-frame clones and lacks some. Found here are 270,000 or so clones, approximately 88% of them singletons; the top ten hold 0.95% to 1.5%. Sequenced sample: PBMCs or T cells enriched from blood (not recorded which). These TCRs come from a middle-aged woman with acute COVID-19.

The CDR3 here is CASSQSGGGSFVNEQFF. The DNA for the CDR3 is TGCGCCAGCAGCCAATCTGGTGGCGGGAGCTTCGTCAATGAGCAGTTCTTC. The V call is TRBV4-3, the J call TRBJ2-1; 7 bases match TRBD2. The CDR3 is 17 amino acids. Germline V lookup: CDR1 LGHNA, CDR2 YSLEER. The J segment lost 6 bases and the V segment lost 2 bases, leaving 13 bases of the junction unmatched.

The chain employs TRBV13 and TRBJ2-7; D perhaps matches TRBD1 (6 bases). Trimming took 5 bases from V and 3 from J, leaving 17 bases between them. The germline gives CDR1 PRHDT, CDR2 FYEKMQ (reference sequence). The CDR3 length is 15 residues. CDR3 amino acids: CASSRDRSLNYEQYF. The DNA of the CDR3 is TGTGCCAGCAGCCGAGACAGGTCCTTGAACTACGAGCAGTACTTC. Variable domain in full (rest from reference TRBV13 and TRBJ2-7): AAGVIQSPRHLIKEKRETATLKCYPIPRHDTVYWYQQGPGQDPQFLISFYEKMQSDKGSIPDRFSAQQFSDYHSELNMSSLELGDSALYFCASSRDRSLNYEQYFGPGTRLTVT.

This chain connects TRBV10-3 to TRBJ1-2, with TRBD1 matching over 7 bases. The ends lost 4 bases at V and 0 bases at J; junction bases unmatched: 11. This CDR3 comprises 17 residues. CDR1 and CDR2 (germline): ENHRY, SYGVKD. As DNA, the CDR3 is TGTGCCATCAGTGGAGGGGGGACAGACCCACCTAACTATGGCTACACCTTC. Protein: CAISGGGTDPPNYGYTF.

The chain's CDR3 is CASSQASGETGELFF. DNA of the CDR3: TGTGCCAGCAGCCAAGCTTCGGGGGAGACCGGGGAGCTGTTTTTT. V gene TRBV4-2 combines with J gene TRBJ2-2; weak D call: TRBD2 (6 bases). CDR1 LGHNA and CDR2 YNFKEQ come from the germline V gene. The V gene lost 1 base and the J gene lost 5 bases, with 11 bases spanning the gap. CDR3 length: 15 residues.

The chain recombines TRBV4-3 with TRBJ2-2, with D possibly TRBD1 on 7 matching bases. V dropped 1 base and J dropped 7 bases, with 13 bases sitting between them. Germline lookup yields CDR1 LGHNA and CDR2 YSLEER. The CDR3 covers 15 residues. CDR3 DNA sequence: TGCGCCAGCAGCCAAGTGCCAGGGGGAGGCGGGGAGCTGTTTTTT. As protein: CASSQVPGGGGELFF.

The chain links TRBV5-1 to TRBJ1-1; D is possibly TRBD1 (6 bases). Trimming left V 3 bases short and J 5 bases short, with 17 bases between. The CDR3 sequence is 15 residues long. Germline V gene data show CDR1 as SGHRS and CDR2 as YFSETQ. CDR3 DNA sequence: TGCGCCAGCAGCTCGCTAGCAGGGGTTGGAACTGAAGCTTTCTTT. Residues: CASSSLAGVGTEAFF.

The V and J genes are TRBV18 and TRBJ1-5; perhaps TRBD1 as D (6 bases). CDR3 length: 17 amino acids. Germline assignment: CDR1 KGHSH and CDR2 LQKENI. V was trimmed by 3 bases and J by 0 bases, leaving 15 bases between them. The CDR3 region has the DNA TGTGCCAGCTCACCTATGGACAGCCTACATAGCAATCAGCCCCAGCATTTT. This encodes CASSPMDSLHSNQPQHF.

J is TRBJ1-2 and V is TRBV5-4; 9 nucleotides align to TRBD1. CDR1 and CDR2 from the germline V gene are SGHNT and YYREEE (reference sequence). This CDR3 is 15 amino acids long. V lost 1 base, J lost 6 bases, and 7 bases stayed unmatched. The CDR3 sequence is CASSLMDRGLDGYTF. The CDR3, as DNA: TGTGCCAGCAGCTTGATGGACAGGGGATTAGATGGCTACACCTTC.

The chain recombines TRBV5-1 with TRBJ2-7, with TRBD2 as a possible D gene (5 bases). Germline loops: CDR1 SGHRS, CDR2 YFSETQ. The CDR3 runs 14 residues. V lost 4 bases and J 2 bases, leaving 13 bases between the germline ends. For the CDR3, the DNA is TGCGCCAGCAGCCCGTCTAGCCGAACCTACGAGCAGTACGTC. Encoded protein: CASSPSSRTYEQYV.

This chain joins TRBV5-5 and TRBJ2-7; TRBD1 is a possible D gene (6 bases). V was shortened by 4 bases and J by 3 bases, with 14 bases between the two germline ends. CDR3 size: 14 residues. Germline V gene sequence: CDR1 SGHKS, CDR2 YYEKEE (reference sequence). The CDR3 coding sequence is TGTGCCAGCAGCAATGGACAGATAGACTACGAGCAGTACTTC. It yields the protein CASSNGQIDYEQYF. The full variable domain, with the rest looked up from reference TRBV5-5 and TRBJ2-7, is DAGVTQSPTHLIKTRGQQVTLRCSPISGHKSVSWYQQVLGQGPQFIFQYYEKEERGRGNFPDRFSARQFPNYSSELNVNALLLGDSALYLCASSNGQIDYEQYFGPGTRLTVT.

This rearrangement joins TRBV5-1 to TRBJ2-3, with TRBD1 as a possible D gene (6 bases). This CDR3 region has 15 residues. Germline lookup yields CDR1 SGHRS and CDR2 YFSETQ. Trimming shortened V by 1 base and J by 2 bases, and 11 bases separated the two germline ends. The CDR3 DNA follows: TGCGCCAGCAGCTTGACGGGACAAAACACAGATACGCAGTATTTT. The encoded protein is CASSLTGQNTDTQYF.

In its sample, this clone was seen a few times. The chain couples TRBV7-9 to TRBJ1-5; 8 bases fit TRBD1. This CDR3 comprises 14 residues. V lost 5 bases and J lost 4; bases outside the gene matches: 4. The germline V gene encodes CDR1 SEHNR and CDR2 FQNEAQ (reference sequence). CDR3 residues: CASSPGTGNQPQHF. The CDR3 DNA sequence: TGTGCCAGCAGCCCCGGGACAGGTAATCAGCCCCAGCATTTT.

In its sample, this clone was seen once. The chain recombines TRBV11-2 with TRBJ2-1, with 9 bases lining up with TRBD1. V trimming: 2 bases; J trimming: 10 bases; junction bases outside the gene matches: 9. The germline V gene has CDR1 SGHAT and CDR2 FQNNGV. The CDR3 length is 15 residues. CDR3 coding DNA: TGTGCCAGCAGCTTAAGTTGGACAGGGGTTAACGAGCAGTTCTTC. Amino acid sequence: CASSLSWTGVNEQFF.

The V and J genes are TRBV20-1 and TRBJ1-2; D ambiguous. V lost 3 bases to trimming and J lost 1 base, with 15 bases between them. CDR3 length: 15 amino acids. Germline CDR1 and CDR2: DFQATT and SNEGSKA (reference sequence). The CDR3 DNA follows: TGCAGTGCTAGTCATGAGGCTTTCCTTAACTATGGCTACACCTTC. Its translation is CSASHEAFLNYGYTF.

The rearrangement uses TRBV2 and TRBJ1-5, with 9 bases matching TRBD1. The CDR3 totals 15 residues. Germline V lookup: CDR1 SNHLY, CDR2 FYNNEI. The junction had 3 bases not matched to a gene; V was cut back by 1 base and J by 5 bases. This chain's CDR3 is CASSEGGTGYQPQHF. CDR3 coding DNA: TGTGCCAGCAGTGAAGGTGGGACAGGGTATCAGCCCCAGCATTTT.

The chain links TRBV3-1 (or the pseudogene TRBV3-2) to TRBJ1-3; D perhaps matches TRBD1 (6 bases). Germline CDR1 is LGHDT and CDR2 is YNNKEL (reference sequence). This CDR3 has 17 amino acids. V was trimmed by 5 bases and J by 0 bases, leaving 17 bases between them. The CDR3 here is CASSYARGPVSGNTIYF. The CDR3 nucleotides are TGTGCCAGCAGCTATGCCAGGGGCCCTGTCTCTGGAAACACCATATATTTT.

About this clone: This specimen includes other DNA sequences encoding the same CDR3. The CDR3 DNA follows: TGTGCCAGCAGTTACTGGACTAGCGGGAGAAACAATGAGCAGTTCTTC. Its protein product is CASSYWTSGRNNEQFF. This sequence joins TRBV6-5 and TRBJ2-1; TRBD2 matches at 13 bases. The length of the CDR3 is 16 residues. V shed 1 base, J shed 5 bases, and the junction held 2 bases outside the gene matches. Looked up from germline, CDR1 is MNHEY and CDR2 is SVGAGI.

The gene calls are TRBV30 and TRBJ1-6, with D possibly TRBD1 on 6 matching bases. V dropped 4 bases and J dropped 6 bases, with 13 bases sitting between them. Looked up from germline, CDR1 is GTSNPN and CDR2 is SVGIG (reference sequence). The CDR3 length is 14 residues. Here the CDR3 DNA reads TGTGCCTGGAATATCGGACAGACTAATTCACCCCTCCACTTT. It codes for CAWNIGQTNSPLHF.

There are a few counts of this clone. The CDR3 protein is CASSPRLARTQETQYF. DNA of the CDR3: TGTGCCAGCAGCCCAAGACTAGCAAGAACTCAAGAGACCCAGTACTTC. The chain employs TRBV7-9 and TRBJ2-5; 7 nucleotides agree with TRBD2. Germline V gene lookup returns CDR1 SEHNR and CDR2 FQNEAQ (reference sequence). The trim removed 5 bases at V and 2 bases at J, leaving 11 bases unmatched. CDR3 length: 16 amino acids.

V usage is TRBV12-3 or TRBV12-4 and J usage is TRBJ2-2, with D perhaps matching TRBD1 (5 bases). V was shortened by 2 bases and J by 7 bases, with 8 bases between the two germline ends. The length of the CDR3 is 13 residues. CDR3 in amino acids: CASSLIRGGELFF. Written as DNA, the CDR3 is TGTGCCAGCAGTTTAATTAGGGGCGGGGAGCTGTTTTTT.

The chain recombines TRBV10-3 with TRBJ2-1; no clear D gene. The CDR3 covers 13 residues. CDR1 and CDR2 from the germline V gene are ENHRY and SYGVKD. The V end was cut by 3 bases, the J end by 7 bases, with 10 bases between. The CDR3 sequence: CAISEYRANEQFF. CDR3 coding DNA: TGTGCCATCAGTGAATACCGCGCGAATGAGCAGTTCTTC.

The chain recombines TRBV2 with TRBJ2-3, with D unclear. With 4 bases removed from V and 0 bases from J, the gap between germline ends came to 11 bases. CDR1 and CDR2 from the germline V gene are SNHLY and FYNNEI. The CDR3 totals 15 residues. The CDR3 region has the DNA TGTGCCAGCAGTGCGACTGCCACTAGCACAGATACGCAGTATTTT. Its protein product is CASSATATSTDTQYF.

V gene TRBV6-2 or TRBV6-3 combines with J gene TRBJ1-2, with a tentative D call TRBD1 (5 bases). CDR3 size: 20 residues. V dropped 0 bases and J dropped 0 bases, with 23 bases sitting between them. Germline CDR1 and CDR2: MNHEY and SVGEGT. DNA for the CDR3: TGTGCCAGCAGTTACTCGACGTCTATGGACGACAGACCTACTAACTATGGCTACACCTTC. This translates into CASSYSTSMDDRPTNYGYTF.